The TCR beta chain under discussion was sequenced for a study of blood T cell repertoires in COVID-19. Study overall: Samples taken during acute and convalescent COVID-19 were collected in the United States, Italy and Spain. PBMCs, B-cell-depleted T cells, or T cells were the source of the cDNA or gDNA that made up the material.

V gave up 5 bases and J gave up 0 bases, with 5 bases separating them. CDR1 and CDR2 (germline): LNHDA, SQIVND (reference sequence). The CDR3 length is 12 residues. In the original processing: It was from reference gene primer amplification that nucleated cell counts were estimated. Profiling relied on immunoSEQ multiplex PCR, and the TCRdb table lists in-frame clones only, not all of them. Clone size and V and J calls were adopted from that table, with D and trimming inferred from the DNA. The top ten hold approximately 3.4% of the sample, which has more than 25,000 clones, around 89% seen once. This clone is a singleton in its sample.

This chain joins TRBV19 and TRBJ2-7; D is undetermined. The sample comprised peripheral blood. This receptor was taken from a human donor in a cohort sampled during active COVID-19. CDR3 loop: CASSDNSYEQYF. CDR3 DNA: TGTGCCAGTAGTGACAACTCCTACGAGCAGTACTTC.